There are a few counts of the clone carrying this TCR beta chain. Original processing methods: The assay estimated nucleated cells by amplifying reference gene primers. Data came from immunoSEQ multiplex PCR; TCRdb stores just in-frame clones and leaves some out. V and J calls and clone size come straight from that table; D and trimming were deduced from the DNA. Of 200,000 to 250,000 clones listed, over 65% were seen once; the top ten hold about 3.4%. This sample was included in a study of blood T cell repertoires in COVID-19. Study at large: Sample material is recorded as cDNA or gDNA derived from T cells, B-cell-depleted T cells, or PBMCs.

Categorization into cohorts depended on clinical history that participants reported. Sequencing was done on a sample of PBMCs or T cells enriched from blood (not recorded which). This receptor was obtained from a woman aged 55-75 years who had recovered from COVID-19.

The CDR3, as DNA: TGCGCCAGCAGCCCTCCTCGGTTGGTCCAGCATTTT. Residues: CASSPPRLVQHF. This chain connects TRBV5-1 to TRBJ1-5; unclear D gene. From germline, CDR1 is SGHRS and CDR2 YFSETQ. V was shortened by 4 bases and J by 12 bases, with 14 bases between the two germline ends. The CDR3 has 12 residues.